This T cell receptor (beta chain) was captured by sequencing in a study of CD8+ T cells in alopecia areata. Isolated RNA was reverse transcribed into cDNA used as the sequencing template. Profiled with immunoSEQ multiplex PCR; TCRdb holds only in-frame clones, not every one. The sample includes 100,000 to 120,000 clones, approximately 60% of them seen just once. The CDR3 sequence is 16 residues long. Trimming cost V 0 bases and J 2 bases; bases outside gene matches: 7. Germline V gene sequence: CDR1 LNHNV, CDR2 YYDKDF (reference sequence). This sequence was found in a human donor in good health. The chain recombines TRBV15 with TRBJ2-7; 7 nucleotides line up with TRBD1. Specimen: CD8+ T cells sorted from blood. Here the CDR3 DNA reads TGTGCCACCAGCAGAGAACAGGGGACCTACCCCTACGAGCAGTACTTC. Protein: CATSREQGTYPYEQYF.